A selection of T cell receptor beta chains follows, all from one sample in a study of shared clonotypes between healthy human individuals. Repertoires were generated with immunoSEQ multiplex PCR, while TCRdb's copy carries only in-frame clones and drops some. Of a few million clones in the sample, roughly 95% were seen once. Specimen: naive CD4+ T cells sorted from blood. The receptors stem from a man younger than 30 in good health. Each CDR3 is given with its conserved first and last residue. Fields, in order: clone size, D gene, V gene, J gene, CDR3 protein, CDR3 DNA. D genes are given only for firm matches. A clone size is listed for some rows: how often the clone was seen (once, few, many), or a class if it is expanded.

.,.,TRBV9,TRBJ1-4,CASSPDSITNEKLFF,TGTGCCAGCAGCCCTGACAGTATAACTAATGAAAAACTGTTTTTT
once,.,TRBV6-1,TRBJ1-5,CASSEARPGGNQPQHF,TGTGCCAGCAGTGAAGCTCGACCGGGAGGTAATCAGCCCCAGCATTTT
.,.,TRBV9,TRBJ2-7,CASSPWEGAQYEQYF,TGTGCCAGCAGCCCTTGGGAGGGGGCTCAATACGAGCAGTACTTC
.,.,TRBV18,TRBJ1-2,CASSPPKWSGGYTF,TGTGCCAGCTCACCCCCTAAGTGGTCGGGAGGCTACACCTTC
.,.,TRBV11-2,TRBJ2-7,CASSLGRFSYEQYF,TGTGCCAGCAGCCTTGGTAGATTTTCCTACGAGCAGTACTTC
.,TRBD1,TRBV19,TRBJ2-7,CASMNQGAYEQYF,TGTGCCAGTATGAATCAGGGGGCCTACGAGCAGTACTTC
.,.,TRBV28,TRBJ1-4,CASSFPGSNEKLFF,TGTGCCAGCAGTTTTCCGGGCTCTAATGAAAAACTGTTTTTT
.,.,TRBV7-8,TRBJ2-7,CASSPPPTAYEQYF,TGTGCCAGCAGCCCTCCCCCGACAGCCTACGAGCAGTACTTC
.,.,TRBV30,TRBJ2-1,CAWSSGNEQFF,TGTGCCTGGAGTTCAGGGAATGAGCAGTTCTTC
.,.,TRBV5-5,TRBJ2-1,CASSLSDEQFF,TGTGCCAGCAGCTTGAGCGATGAGCAGTTCTTC
.,.,TRBV7-2,TRBJ1-1,CASSPRDPYTEAFF,TGTGCCAGCAGCCCCCGGGACCCCTACACTGAAGCTTTCTTT
.,TRBD2,TRBV18,TRBJ2-2,CASSPRTSGTNTGELFF,TGTGCCAGCTCACCACGGACTAGCGGGACGAACACCGGGGAGCTGTTTTTT
.,.,TRBV7-9,TRBJ1-1,CASSLSRGLLTEAFF,TGTGCCAGCAGCTTATCTCGGGGTCTGTTAACTGAAGCTTTCTTT
.,TRBD2,TRBV7-3,TRBJ2-2,CASSAQAPRTSGPGELFF,TGTGCCAGCAGCGCCCAAGCCCCCAGGACTAGCGGGCCCGGGGAGCTGTTTTTT
.,TRBD1,TRBV14,TRBJ1-2,CASSQDRQGKNGYTF,TGTGCCAGCAGCCAAGACCGACAGGGTAAAAATGGCTACACCTTC
.,.,TRBV25-1,TRBJ2-1,CASSDRSWGSSYNEQFF,TGTGCCAGCAGTGACCGCTCGTGGGGAAGCTCCTACAATGAGCAGTTCTTC
.,.,TRBV11-1,TRBJ2-1,CASSGRGSYNEQFF,TGTGCCAGCAGCGGCCGAGGGTCCTACAATGAGCAGTTCTTC
.,.,TRBV19,TRBJ2-7,CASKATFSSYEQYF,TGTGCCAGTAAAGCCACCTTTAGCTCCTACGAGCAGTACTTC
.,TRBD1,TRBV9,TRBJ1-5,CASSRNWDREQPQHF,TGTGCCAGCAGCCGTAATTGGGACAGGGAACAGCCCCAGCATTTT
.,.,TRBV5-4,TRBJ2-2,CASSFGRGTNTGELFF,TGTGCCAGCAGCTTCGGTCGGGGGACCAACACCGGGGAGCTGTTTTTT
once,.,TRBV4-3,TRBJ2-2,CASSQDWETVQSRELFF,TGCGCCAGCAGCCAAGATTGGGAAACAGTGCAATCCCGGGAGCTGTTTTTT
.,.,TRBV18,TRBJ2-5,CASSPRAETQYF,TGTGCCAGCTCACCACGGGCAGAGACCCAGTACTTC
.,TRBD2,TRBV13,TRBJ2-2,CASSFRLAGVITGELFF,TGTGCCAGCAGCTTCCGACTAGCGGGAGTCATAACCGGGGAGCTGTTTTTT
.,.,TRBV7-9,TRBJ1-5,CASSSREQPQHF,TGTGCCAGCAGCAGCCGGGAGCAGCCCCAGCATTTT
.,.,TRBV9,TRBJ1-6,CASSAEGGRHSPLHF,TGTGCCAGCAGTGCCGAGGGGGGAAGGCATTCACCCCTCCACTTT
.,.,TRBV11-1,TRBJ2-1,CASSSGTSTYNEQFF,TGTGCCAGCAGCTCCGGGACAAGTACCTACAATGAGCAGTTCTTC
.,.,TRBV6-5,TRBJ2-7,CASSYSTVAGYEQYF,TGTGCCAGCAGTTACTCGACGGTAGCTGGCTACGAGCAGTACTTC
.,.,TRBV6-1,TRBJ2-1,CAGSSLSGQHNEQFF,TGTGCCGGAAGCAGCCTTTCGGGACAACACAATGAGCAGTTCTTC
.,.,TRBV5-6,TRBJ2-1,CASSLGTRKSNEQFF,TGTGCCAGCAGCTTGGGCACACGGAAGAGCAATGAGCAGTTCTTC
.,.,TRBV5-1,TRBJ2-6,CASSATVTANSGANVLTF,TGCGCCAGCAGTGCGACAGTAACGGCAAATTCTGGGGCCAACGTCCTGACTTTC
few,.,TRBV9,TRBJ1-6,CASSVEGYNSPLHF,TGTGCCAGCAGCGTAGAAGGGTATAATTCACCCCTCCACTTT
.,.,TRBV10-3,TRBJ2-1,CAISEGSSSYNEQFF,TGTGCCATCAGTGAAGGCTCGAGCTCCTACAATGAGCAGTTCTTC
.,.,TRBV10-3,TRBJ2-7,CAISEWDSEGGYEQYF,TGTGCCATCAGTGAGTGGGACTCCGAGGGGGGTTACGAGCAGTACTTC
once,TRBD2,TRBV27,TRBJ2-5,CASSSPSGQAETQYF,TGTGCCAGCAGTTCGCCTAGCGGGCAGGCAGAGACCCAGTACTTC
.,.,TRBV10-3,TRBJ2-1,CAISEVSGTPWGEQFF,TGTGCCATCAGTGAGGTTAGCGGAACCCCATGGGGTGAGCAGTTCTTC
.,TRBD2,TRBV10-2,TRBJ2-7,CASSALAGVTYEQYF,TGCGCCAGCAGTGCCCTAGCGGGAGTAACCTACGAGCAGTACTTC
.,TRBD1,TRBV11-2,TRBJ1-1,CASSLRGQGNTEAFF,TGTGCCAGCAGCTTAAGGGGACAGGGGAACACTGAAGCTTTCTTT
once,TRBD1,TRBV2,TRBJ2-7,CASSETGGQGRYEQYF,TGTGCCAGCAGTGAAACAGGGGGCCAGGGACGCTACGAGCAGTACTTC
.,TRBD2,TRBV5-4,TRBJ2-3,CASSFPGLAGAGDTQYF,TGTGCCAGCAGCTTCCCAGGACTAGCGGGGGCTGGAGATACGCAGTATTTT
.,.,TRBV27,TRBJ1-3,CASSLYEGGHSGNTIYF,TGTGCCAGCAGTTTATACGAGGGGGGACACTCTGGAAACACCATATATTTT
.,.,TRBV5-1,TRBJ2-3,CASSRNPSGGTYTDTQYF,TGCGCCAGCAGTAGGAACCCGTCTGGGGGGACCTACACAGATACGCAGTATTTT
.,.,TRBV2,TRBJ1-2,CASIGGGTNSYGYTF,TGTGCCAGCATTGGAGGGGGAACAAACAGCTATGGCTACACCTTC